One and the same sample provided the 21 T cell receptor beta chains below, sequenced in a study of blood T cell repertoires in COVID-19. The data were produced by immunoSEQ multiplex PCR, yet TCRdb's version contains in-frame clones alone and is incomplete. The sample records about 150,000 clones, around 84% being singletons. The sample comprised peripheral blood. These receptors were taken from a woman aged 45-60 years with acute or convalescent COVID-19.

This sequence joins TRBV9 and TRBJ2-4; D unclear. The CDR3 is 14 amino acids. Trimming removed 3 bases at V and 1 base at J, with 8 bases between. CDR1 and CDR2 (germline): SGDLS, YYNGEE. CDR3 sequence: CASSGSQAKNIQYF. The CDR3 DNA follows: TGTGCCAGCAGCGGGAGCCAGGCCAAAAACATTCAGTACTTC.

Here the CDR3 reads CASSLVASGGLGETQYF. CDR3 DNA: TGTGCCAGCAGCTTAGTTGCTAGCGGGGGTTTGGGAGAGACCCAGTACTTC. The chain uses TRBV7-7 and TRBJ2-5, with TRBD2 matching 10 bases. There are 17 residues in the CDR3. Germline V gene lookup returns CDR1 SSHAT and CDR2 FNYEAQ (reference sequence). After removal of 1 base from V and 4 bases from J, the junction contained 9 bases not matched to a gene.

The chain is built from TRBV11-2 and TRBJ2-7, with 9 positions matching TRBD1. With V trimmed by 5 bases and J by 7 bases, 9 bases remained unmatched. The CDR3 contains 14 residues. CDR1 and CDR2 from the germline V gene are SGHAT and FQNNGV. The CDR3 DNA sequence: TGTGCCAGCAGCCGTACGACAGGGGGACGGGAGCAGTACTTC. It is translated as CASSRTTGGREQYF.

V gene TRBV5-4 combines with J gene TRBJ1-3; no clear D. The V end was cut by 2 bases, the J end by 0 bases, with 6 bases between. CDR1 and CDR2 (germline): SGHNT, YYREEE (reference sequence). This CDR3 has 14 amino acids. CDR3 in DNA: TGTGCCAGCAGCTTTTCACACTCTGGAAACACCATATATTTT. It encodes CASSFSHSGNTIYF.

The V gene is TRBV6-5, the J gene TRBJ1-4; D remains unclear. Germline V gene data show CDR1 as MNHEY and CDR2 as SVGAGI. The CDR3 loop spans 13 amino acids. V was cut by 4 bases and J by 8 bases, with 11 bases left in between. The CDR3 region has the DNA TGTGCCAGCAGTTTCTGGGCCGGAGAAAAACTGTTTTTT. Translated, it gives CASSFWAGEKLFF.

The chain links TRBV14 to TRBJ2-7; the D gene is possibly TRBD1 (6 bases). This CDR3 spans 14 amino acids. Trimming cost V 1 base and J 4 bases, with 11 bases left between them. CDR1 is SGHDN and CDR2 is FVKESK in the germline V gene. CDR3 residues: CASSQGAGVYEQYF. In DNA form, the CDR3 reads TGTGCCAGCAGCCAAGGGGCAGGGGTTTACGAGCAGTACTTC.

The J gene is TRBJ2-7, the V gene TRBV7-3; D not resolved. This CDR3 has 15 residues. The germline V and J ends were trimmed by 6 bases and 5 bases, with 20 bases remaining between them. The germline V gene encodes CDR1 SGHTA and CDR2 FQGTGA. The CDR3: CASSLDLTSRNEQYF. DNA for the CDR3: TGTGCCAGCAGTCTCGATCTGACTTCCCGTAACGAGCAGTACTTC.

V usage is TRBV7-2 and J usage is TRBJ1-4; D is undetermined. Germline CDR1 reads SGHTA; CDR2 reads FQGNSA. The CDR3 runs 13 residues. Between the trimmed V and J ends, which lost 2 bases and 5 bases, there was a span of 6 bases. The CDR3 spells CASSLFSNEKLFF. CDR3 coding DNA: TGTGCCAGCAGCTTATTTAGCAATGAAAAACTGTTTTTT.

The genes are TRBV7-2 and TRBJ1-5, with D possibly TRBD1 on 6 matching bases. The CDR3 is 15 amino acids. Looked up from germline, CDR1 is SGHTA and CDR2 is FQGNSA. Trimming left V 5 bases short and J 7 bases short, with 18 bases between. CDR3 nucleotides: TGTGCCAGCAGCCTGGCGACACAGGGTTGGCAGCCCCAGCATTTT. Amino acids: CASSLATQGWQPQHF.

The chain combines TRBV29-1 with TRBJ1-1; D is perhaps TRBD1 (5 bases). The CDR3 covers 12 residues. The V and J ends lost 0 bases and 6 bases respectively, with 8 bases between them. Germline V gene data show CDR1 as SQVTM and CDR2 as ANQGSEA. The CDR3 DNA sequence: TGCAGCGTTGAAGAAGGGGTCGCTGAAGCTTTCTTT. Its translation: CSVEEGVAEAFF. Full variable domain (remainder filled in from reference TRBV29-1 and TRBJ1-1): SAVISQKPSRDICQRGTSLTIQCQVDSQVTMMFWYRQQPGQSLTLIATANQGSEATYESGFVIDKFPISRPNLTFSTLTVSNMSPEDSSIYLCSVEEGVAEAFFGQGTRLTVV.

The chain uses TRBV12-3 or TRBV12-4 and TRBJ1-2; D is unclear. The CDR3 sequence is 13 residues long. Trimming removed 6 bases from V and 4 bases from J, with 12 bases in between. CDR3 bases: TGTGCCAGCAGAGATACAGTTCCCTATGGCTACACCTTC. As protein: CASRDTVPYGYTF.

This sequence joins TRBV2 and TRBJ2-7, with TRBD2 matching 11 bases. There are 14 residues in the CDR3. The germline CDR1 and CDR2 sequences are SNHLY and FYNNEI. J lost 3 bases, V lost 3 bases, and 1 base had no gene match. CDR3 bases: TGTGCCAGCAGTGACACTAGCGGGAGCTACGAGCAGTACTTC. Protein product: CASSDTSGSYEQYF.

Notes on this clone: Other DNA sequences from this sample encode an identical CDR3 as well. The V gene is TRBV5-1, the J gene TRBJ2-2, with 10 bases that match TRBD2. The ends lost 3 bases at V and 1 base at J; junction bases unmatched: 3. Germline V gives CDR1 SGHRS, CDR2 YFSETQ. The CDR3 spans 16 residues. CDR3 sequence (DNA): TGCGCCAGCAGCTCCTTAGCGGGAGGGAACACCGGGGAGCTGTTTTTT. It yields the protein CASSSLAGGNTGELFF.

The chain has TRBV7-7 and TRBJ2-2; D perhaps matches TRBD1 (7 bases). V was clipped by 5 bases and J by 5 bases, with 18 bases between them. The CDR3 totals 16 residues. In germline, CDR1 is SSHAT, CDR2 FNYEAQ (reference sequence). CDR3 DNA sequence: TGTGCCAGCAGCGCTAGGACAGGAGGGGAGACCGGGGAGCTGTTTTTT. Its translation is CASSARTGGETGELFF.

V gene TRBV19 combines with J gene TRBJ2-1; D is unclear. Trimming removed 8 bases from V and 0 bases from J, with 14 bases in between. The CDR3 has 15 residues. Germline V CDR1 and CDR2: LNHDA, SQIVND (reference sequence). CDR3 sequence reads: CASGRHSGSYNEQFF. The CDR3 DNA is TGTGCCAGTGGGCGACATTCCGGCTCCTACAATGAGCAGTTCTTC.

This chain links TRBV5-1 with TRBJ2-1, with 8 positions matching TRBD1. After removal of 2 bases from V and 8 bases from J, the junction contained 9 bases not matched to a gene. In germline, CDR1 is SGHRS, CDR2 YFSETQ. The CDR3 runs to 15 residues. CDR3 sequence reads: CASSLAGQGRDEQFF. Written as DNA, the CDR3 is TGCGCCAGCAGCTTAGCCGGACAGGGAAGGGATGAGCAGTTCTTC.

The chain uses TRBV7-9 and TRBJ2-3; TRBD1 aligns across 8 bases. Germline CDR1 SEHNR, CDR2 FQNEAQ (reference sequence). J gave up 4 bases and V 1 base, and 4 bases lay outside the gene matches. The CDR3 extends over 15 amino acids. The DNA of the CDR3 is TGTGCCAGCAGCTTAGACGGGACAGGCCCAGATACGCAGTATTTT. Translated, it gives CASSLDGTGPDTQYF.

The gene calls are TRBV21-1 and TRBJ1-5. TRBV21-1 is described as a pseudogene. This CDR3 is built from 14 residues. The CDR3 DNA follows: TGTGCCAGCAGCAAAGAGGTCGGGGAACAGCCCCAGCATTTT. Translated: CASSKEVGEQPQHF.

The chain links TRBV7-2 to TRBJ1-3; possibly TRBD1 for D (5 bases). Trimming stripped 4 bases from V and 0 bases from J, with 16 bases between. The germline V gene encodes CDR1 SGHTA and CDR2 FQGNSA. CDR3 length: 17 residues. CDR3 protein: CASSSLLGRVSGNTIYF. In nucleotides, the CDR3 is TGTGCCAGCAGCTCCCTCCTGGGCAGGGTCTCTGGAAACACCATATATTTT.

The V gene is TRBV25-1, the J gene TRBJ1-4; no clear D. CDR1 is MGHDK, CDR2 SYGVNS, per germline. V lost 5 bases to trimming and J lost 5 bases, with 6 bases between them. This CDR3 is 12 amino acids long. The CDR3, as DNA: TGTGCCAGCAGTAGCCTAAATGAAAAACTGTTTTTT. This translates into CASSSLNEKLFF.

The V call is TRBV5-1, the J call TRBJ2-5, with 10 bases matching TRBD2. The CDR3 covers 15 residues. V shed 3 bases and J 5 bases; nucleotides not matched to a gene: 7. The V gene's germline CDR1 is SGHRS and CDR2 YFSETQ. The CDR3 loop is CASSSQAGGLETQYF. CDR3 sequence (DNA): TGCGCCAGCAGCTCCCAAGCGGGGGGGCTGGAGACCCAGTACTTC. Supplemented by reference TRBV5-1 and TRBJ2-5, the full variable domain reads KAGVTQTPRYLIKTRGQQVTLSCSPISGHRSVSWYQQTPGQGLQFLFEYFSETQRNKGNFPGRFSGRQFSNSRSEMNVSTLELGDSALYLCASSSQAGGLETQYFGPGTRLLVL.